This passage covers 2 T cell receptor beta chains from one sample sequenced in a study of CD8 T cells in Susac syndrome. Reverse transcription of roughly 0.5 to 1 ug RNA was carried out with random hexamers. TCRdb redid the calling of the immunoSEQ multiplex PCR reads with MiXCR, one entry per CDR3 protein. The sample consists of around 160,000 distinct CDR3 sequences, approximately 95% of them appearing once. Sequencing was performed on CD4+ T cells from PBMCs. The receptors stem from a human donor with multiple sclerosis.

Only one count was recorded for this clonotype. The chain couples TRBV20-1 to TRBJ2-5; D possibly corresponds to TRBD1 (6 bases). The CDR3 is 13 amino acids. Germline CDR1 and CDR2: DFQATT and SNEGSKA (reference sequence). The V end lost 6 bases, the J end lost 2 bases, and 13 bases lay between the germline ends. The CDR3 sequence: CSAHGRGQETQYF. The CDR3 coding sequence is TGCAGTGCACACGGCAGGGGACAAGAGACCCAGTACTTC.

The V call is TRBV7-2, the J call TRBJ2-7; 7 bases match TRBD2. V trimming: 0 bases; J trimming: 2 bases; junction bases outside the gene matches: 7. The CDR3 is 16 amino acids. Germline CDR1 and CDR2: SGHTA and FQGNSA. DNA for the CDR3: TGTGCCAGCAGCTTAGCTGGGGCGGGGGTGACCTACGAGCAGTACTTC. It yields the protein CASSLAGAGVTYEQYF.